The rows below give T cell receptor beta chains drawn from one sample of a study of memory CD4+ T cells and cytomegalovirus serostatus. The method was immunoSEQ multiplex PCR; TCRdb's version includes in-frame clones alone and lacks a portion of them. The table includes some 87,000 clones, about four fifths detected once. The sequencing sample was made of memory CD4+ T cells from blood. These receptors all come from an adult in good health and CMV-seropositive. Each CDR3 is given without its conserved first and last residue.

j_call v_call cdr3_aa
TRBJ2-7 TRBV19 ASSIGREGDEQY
TRBJ2-1 TRBV18 ASSPIAGGSYNEQF
TRBJ1-4 TRBV7-9 ASVRDPGEKLF
TRBJ2-6 TRBV9 ASSALGRGRTGANVLT
TRBJ2-7 TRBV28 ASRTRDRALEQY
TRBJ1-2 TRBV6-1 ASSLSGDGYT
TRBJ1-1 TRBV6-1 ASSDKGQSNTEAF
TRBJ2-7 TRBV6-5 ASTDTYEQY
TRBJ2-6 TRBV28 ASSFGGSGANVLT
TRBJ1-5 TRBV30 AWSVLGGGQPQH
TRBJ2-3 TRBV6-6 ASSFQTSGDTDTQY
TRBJ2-7 TRBV6-4 ASSKLTGTGGYEQY
TRBJ2-7 TRBV5-3 ARSLVRSGGQVTWEQY
TRBJ2-5 TRBV28 ASSSPGTGVETQY
TRBJ2-1 TRBV7-8 ASSSSSGLYNEQF
TRBJ2-7 TRBV7-3 ASSTQAGAGYEQY
TRBJ1-4 TRBV6-5 ASNGEGSTNEKLF
TRBJ2-7 TRBV4-3 ASSHLFSSGRAARQY
TRBJ1-4 TRBV9 ASSDRGEKLF
TRBJ2-3 TRBV4-3 ASSQERTSLHARWDTQY
TRBJ1-5 TRBV4-2 ASSQDAGGSDQPQH
TRBJ1-2 TRBV5-1 ASSRGTDIYGYT
TRBJ2-3 TRBV7-9 ASSLGSGQTDTQY